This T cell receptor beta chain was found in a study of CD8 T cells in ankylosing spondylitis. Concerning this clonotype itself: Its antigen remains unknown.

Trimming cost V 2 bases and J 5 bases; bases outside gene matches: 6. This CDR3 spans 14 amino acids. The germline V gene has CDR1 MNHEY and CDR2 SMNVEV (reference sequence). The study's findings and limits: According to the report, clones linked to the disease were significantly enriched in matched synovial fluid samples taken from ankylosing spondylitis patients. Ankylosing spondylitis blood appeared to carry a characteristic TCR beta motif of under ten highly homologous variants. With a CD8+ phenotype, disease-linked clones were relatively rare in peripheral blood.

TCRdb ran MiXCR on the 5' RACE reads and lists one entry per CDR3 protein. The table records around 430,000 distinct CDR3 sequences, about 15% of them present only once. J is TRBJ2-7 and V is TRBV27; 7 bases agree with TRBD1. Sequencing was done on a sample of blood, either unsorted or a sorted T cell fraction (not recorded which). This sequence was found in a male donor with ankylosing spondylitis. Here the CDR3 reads CASSLVQGLDEQYF. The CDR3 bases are TGTGCCAGCAGTTTAGTACAGGGGCTGGACGAGCAGTACTTC.